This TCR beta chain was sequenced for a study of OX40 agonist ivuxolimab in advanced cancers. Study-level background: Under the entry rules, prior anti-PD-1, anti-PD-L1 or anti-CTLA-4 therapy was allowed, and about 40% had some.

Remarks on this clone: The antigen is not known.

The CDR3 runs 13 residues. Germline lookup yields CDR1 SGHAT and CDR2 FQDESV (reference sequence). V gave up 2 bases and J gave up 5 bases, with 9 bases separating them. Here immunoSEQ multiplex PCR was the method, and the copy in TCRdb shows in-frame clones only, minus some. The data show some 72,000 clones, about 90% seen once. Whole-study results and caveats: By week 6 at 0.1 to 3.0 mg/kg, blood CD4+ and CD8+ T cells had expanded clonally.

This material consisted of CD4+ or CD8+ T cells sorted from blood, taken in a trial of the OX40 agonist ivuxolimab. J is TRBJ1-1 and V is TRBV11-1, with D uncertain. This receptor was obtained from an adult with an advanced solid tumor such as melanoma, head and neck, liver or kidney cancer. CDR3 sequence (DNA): TGTGCCAGCAGCTTAATTGATGCGACTGAAGCTTTCTTT. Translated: CASSLIDATEAFF.